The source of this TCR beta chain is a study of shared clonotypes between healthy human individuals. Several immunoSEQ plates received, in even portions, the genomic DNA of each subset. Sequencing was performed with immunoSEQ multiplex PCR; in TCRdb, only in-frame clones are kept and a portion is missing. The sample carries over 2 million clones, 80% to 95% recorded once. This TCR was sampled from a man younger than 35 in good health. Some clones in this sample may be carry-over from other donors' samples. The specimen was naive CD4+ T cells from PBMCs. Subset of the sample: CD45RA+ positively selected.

The DNA of the CDR3 is TGTGCCAGCAGTGCTCCGGGACTAGCGCGGAATGAGCAGTTCTTC. Translating gives CASSAPGLARNEQFF. V usage is TRBV6-6 and J usage is TRBJ2-1; TRBD2 aligns across 10 bases. CDR1 is MNHNY, CDR2 SVGAGI, per germline (reference sequence). This CDR3 is 15 amino acids long. The J segment lost 7 bases and the V segment lost 5 bases, leaving 8 bases of the junction unmatched.